This TCR beta chain was sequenced for a study of glioma-infiltrating T cells. Whole-study findings and limits: Above-expected tissue-blood divergence occurred in all gliomas, most in low-grade ones. Only very few CDR3 sequences appeared in both tissue and blood.

The iRepertoire nested amplicon-rescue multiplex PCR amplified TCR alpha and beta CDR3s from RNA. Tissue mRNA or PBMC total RNA, 100-400 ng, went into one-step reverse transcription and amplification. TCRdb reprocessed the multiplex PCR reads via MiXCR and lists one record per CDR3 protein. The sample lists around 4,800 distinct CDR3 sequences; 30% to 35% were seen once. This clonotype is medium-sized in the sample. Its cognate antigen is unknown. This CDR3 is built from 14 residues. The junction had 7 bases not matched to a gene; V was cut back by 11 bases and J by 1 base. Germline CDR1 MDHEN, CDR2 SYDVKM.

The origin of this receptor is a human donor with low-grade glioma or glioblastoma, undergoing nonglioma brain surgery, or in good health (not recorded which). The V gene is TRBV28, the J gene TRBJ1-5; TRBD1 matches at 8 bases. The specimen was glioma tissue, nonneoplastic brain tissue, or PBMCs (not recorded which). DNA for the CDR3: TGTGCCGGACAGGGAATTAACAGCAATCAGCCCCAGCATTTT. Residues: CAGQGINSNQPQHF.